These T cell receptor beta chains were read from a single sample in a study of shared clonotypes between healthy human individuals. Assay used: immunoSEQ multiplex PCR; TCRdb lists only in-frame clones, some missing. The table includes some 1,100,000 clones, approximately 80% detected once. The specimen was memory CD4+ T cells from PBMCs. These receptors came from a man aged 18 to 29 in good health. Some clones in this sample may be carry-over from other donors' samples. CDR3s include the opening cysteine and the closing phenylalanine or tryptophan. D genes are given only for firm matches. Rows may omit the clone size; those that give it use once, few, many or a size class.

TGCGCCAGCAGCTTATCCACAATACTAGCGGGAGGGGGAGAGACCCAGTACTTC	CASSLSTILAGGGETQYF	TRBD2	TRBJ2-5	NA	TRBV5-1
TGTGCCATCAGTGACGCCACGGGGGCCCCGTTCACAGATACGCAGTATTTT	CAISDATGAPFTDTQYF	NA	TRBJ2-3	NA	TRBV10-3
TGTGCCAGCAGCCCCGACGGGAGCTCCTACGAGCAGTACTTC	CASSPDGSSYEQYF	NA	TRBJ2-7	NA	TRBV7-2
TGCGCCAGCAGCCAAGATATGGGGGGGCGCAACTATGGCTACACCTTC	CASSQDMGGRNYGYTF	NA	TRBJ1-2	NA	TRBV5-4
TGCAGCGTTGAGGGGGGACAGGGCTCCTACGAGCAGTACTTC	CSVEGGQGSYEQYF	TRBD1	TRBJ2-7	NA	TRBV29-1
TGTGCCAGCAGTTACCAGGGGCGGTACACAGATACGCAGTATTTT	CASSYQGRYTDTQYF	NA	TRBJ2-3	NA	TRBV6-6
TGTGCCAGCAGCGCCGGGGACAGCCGGGGAGGGGAGCAGTTCTTC	CASSAGDSRGGEQFF	NA	TRBJ2-1	NA	TRBV6-1
TGTGCCAGCAGCTTGACAGGGGTCCTCGGAGGTGAAGCTTTCTTT	CASSLTGVLGGEAFF	TRBD1	TRBJ1-1	NA	TRBV7-2
TGTGCCAGCACCGAATATCGGCAGGGGATCACTGAAGCTTTCTTT	CASTEYRQGITEAFF	NA	TRBJ1-1	NA	TRBV25-1
TGTGCCAGCAGCGGACAAGCGGGAGGGCCAGATACGCAGTATTTT	CASSGQAGGPDTQYF	TRBD2	TRBJ2-3	NA	TRBV2
TGTGCCAGCAGCTTCGGGACACCCTACAATGAGCAGTTCTTC	CASSFGTPYNEQFF	NA	TRBJ2-1	NA	TRBV11-2
TGTGCCAGCAGTGAACAGGGGACAAATGAAAAACTGTTTTTT	CASSEQGTNEKLFF	NA	TRBJ1-4	few	TRBV2
TGTGCCAGCAGTTTACCCAATACGCAGTATTTT	CASSLPNTQYF	NA	TRBJ2-3	NA	TRBV28
TGTGCCAGCAGTTCGGAGACCCGGGTTAGAAATGAGCAGTTCTTC	CASSSETRVRNEQFF	NA	TRBJ2-1	NA	TRBV27
TGTGCCAGCAGCTTACTAGCGGGAGGGAACACCGGGGAGCTGTTTTTT	CASSLLAGGNTGELFF	TRBD2	TRBJ2-2	once	TRBV7-2
TGTGCCAGCAGTGAATCCACCCAGGGGACCCAGTACTTC	CASSESTQGTQYF	NA	TRBJ2-5	NA	TRBV2
TGTGCCAGCAGCTACTCACGCGCAGATACGCAGTATTTT	CASSYSRADTQYF	NA	TRBJ2-3	few	TRBV7-3
TGTGCCAGCAGCTTAGTTGTAGGAGGTCAGCCCCAGCATTTT	CASSLVVGGQPQHF	NA	TRBJ1-5	NA	TRBV7-2
TGTGCCAGCAGCTTAGGACAGAACTACGAGCAGTACTTC	CASSLGQNYEQYF	NA	TRBJ2-7	NA	TRBV11-3
TGTGCCAGTAGTAGGGCTAGCGGGAGTCGACACGAGCAGTACTTC	CASSRASGSRHEQYF	TRBD2	TRBJ2-7	NA	TRBV19
TGTGCCAGCAGTTTAAGTGTTATGGCGGGCCGAACCGGGGAGCTGTTTTTT	CASSLSVMAGRTGELFF	NA	TRBJ2-2	NA	TRBV27
TGTGCCACCAGCAGAGAGGGAGGGAGCTCCTACGAGCAGTACTTC	CATSREGGSSYEQYF	TRBD2	TRBJ2-7	few	TRBV15
TGTGCCTGGAGCGGCAGGGCCTACACTGGAGCTTTCTTT	CAWSGRAYTGAFF	NA	TRBJ1-1	NA	TRBV30
TGTGCCAGCAGCGCGATGGGGGGAAGCTCCTACGAGCAGTACTTC	CASSAMGGSSYEQYF	NA	TRBJ2-7	NA	TRBV7-9
TGTGCCAGCAGCCCAAGCGGGGCAGGGGGGAGCTATGGCTACACCTTC	CASSPSGAGGSYGYTF	TRBD1	TRBJ1-2	NA	TRBV7-9
TGTGCCAGCTCACCACGACGGATTGCAACTAATGAAAAACTGTTTTTT	CASSPRRIATNEKLFF	NA	TRBJ1-4	NA	TRBV18
TGTGCCAGCAGTTATGGGGACCTTACAGGAGACTACACCTTC	CASSYGDLTGDYTF	NA	TRBJ1-2	few	TRBV6-6
TGTGCCAGCAGTGACCAGGACAGGCCTCCCCTGTCTGGGGCCAACGTCCTGACTTTC	CASSDQDRPPLSGANVLTF	TRBD1	TRBJ2-6	NA	TRBV6-4
TGTGCCAGCAGCGCCCGTCAGACAAGTGGCCCAGATACGCAGTATTTT	CASSARQTSGPDTQYF	NA	TRBJ2-3	NA	TRBV9
TGTGCCAGCTCAGCCACGACAGGGGGCCACACTGAAGCTTTCTTT	CASSATTGGHTEAFF	TRBD1	TRBJ1-1	NA	TRBV18
TGTGCCAGCAGTTATCCAGGGGGAGATACGCAGTATTTT	CASSYPGGDTQYF	TRBD1	TRBJ2-3	NA	TRBV6-5
TGTGCCAGCAGACGACAGGGGGCGGATTCCTACGAGCAGTACTTC	CASRRQGADSYEQYF	TRBD1	TRBJ2-7	NA	TRBV6-5
TGCAGCGTGGAGCTGGGGGCTCCCGGAGATACGCAGTATTTT	CSVELGAPGDTQYF	NA	TRBJ2-3	NA	TRBV29-1
TGTGCCAGCAGCTCAGGGACTAGCGGGAGCATTAATGAGCAGTTCTTC	CASSSGTSGSINEQFF	TRBD2	TRBJ2-1	once	TRBV5-5
TGTGCCAGCAGCTTAGCCCTCCTAGCGCTCACAGATACGCAGTATTTT	CASSLALLALTDTQYF	NA	TRBJ2-3	NA	TRBV11-2
TGTGCCTGGAGTTATTCTTCGAACACCATATATTTT	CAWSYSSNTIYF	NA	TRBJ1-3	NA	TRBV30
TGCAGCGTTGAAGTTCTGGGCGCCCGATACGAGCAGTACTTC	CSVEVLGARYEQYF	NA	TRBJ2-7	NA	TRBV29-1
TGTGCCAGCAGCCCGACCACCCGGACTAGCGGTTACAATGAGCAGTTCTTC	CASSPTTRTSGYNEQFF	TRBD2	TRBJ2-1	NA	TRBV7-9
TGTGCCACTACGTTTACGGGGGCATACCCCAATGAGCAGTTCTTC	CATTFTGAYPNEQFF	NA	TRBJ2-1	NA	TRBV2
TGTGCCAGCAGTTTAGCCGGGACACAGGGGGATACGCAGTATTTT	CASSLAGTQGDTQYF	TRBD1	TRBJ2-3	NA	TRBV28
TGTGCCAGCAGCTTAGTCTTTGGCGGGAGCTCCTACAATGAGCAGTTCTTC	CASSLVFGGSSYNEQFF	TRBD2	TRBJ2-1	NA	TRBV11-2
TGTGCCAGCAGTTTATGGGGCCGAGAGACCCAGTACTTC	CASSLWGRETQYF	NA	TRBJ2-5	NA	TRBV28
TGCAGCGCAGAAACTACAGAGAACACTGAAGCTTTCTTT	CSAETTENTEAFF	NA	TRBJ1-1	NA	TRBV29-1
TGCGCCAGCAGCTTGGTGGCTTCGAGCTCCTACAATGAGCAGTTCTTC	CASSLVASSSYNEQFF	NA	TRBJ2-1	once	TRBV5-1
TGTGCCAGCAGCGCTCAGGGGCTAGCGGGATCCGAGACCCAGTACTTC	CASSAQGLAGSETQYF	TRBD2	TRBJ2-5	NA	TRBV9
TGTGCCAGCAGCCCCCGGCGCGGGTTGAACACTGAAGCTTTCTTT	CASSPRRGLNTEAFF	NA	TRBJ1-1	NA	TRBV25-1
TGTGCCAGCAGTTTATCATCGGGGGGCTATAATTCACCCCTCCACTTT	CASSLSSGGYNSPLHF	NA	TRBJ1-6	NA	TRBV27
TGTGCCAGCAGTCTCGACTTAGCGGGAGGAATATCCTACGAGCAGTACTTC	CASSLDLAGGISYEQYF	TRBD2	TRBJ2-7	many	TRBV28
TGTGCCACCAGCAGACCAAGGGGACGGACTAGCGGGAGCTCCTACGAGCAGTACTTC	CATSRPRGRTSGSSYEQYF	TRBD2	TRBJ2-7	once	TRBV15
TGTGCCAGCATTAAGGAGGGCGGTCTTAGCACAGATACGCAGTATTTT	CASIKEGGLSTDTQYF	NA	TRBJ2-3	NA	TRBV7-9
TGTGCCTGGAGTCCCGGCTTTAGCAATCAGCCCCAGCATTTT	CAWSPGFSNQPQHF	NA	TRBJ1-5	NA	TRBV30
TGTGCCAGCAGTGAAGTTGGCAGAGCCTACGAGCAGTACTTC	CASSEVGRAYEQYF	NA	TRBJ2-7	NA	TRBV6-1